A selection of T cell receptor beta chains follows, all from one sample in a study of CD8 T cells in ankylosing spondylitis. TCRdb itself ran the 5' RACE reads through MiXCR, one entry per CDR3 protein. The data hold 450,000 to 550,000 distinct CDR3 sequences, with under 5.5% observed a single time. Sequencing was performed on blood, either unsorted or a sorted T cell fraction (not recorded which). These receptors all come from a male donor with ankylosing spondylitis. Each CDR3 is given with its conserved first and last residue. Fields, in order: J gene, clone size, V gene, D gene, CDR3 protein, CDR3 DNA. The D gene is left open where the match is weak. Only part of the rows carry a size: once, few, many, or a class if the clone is expanded.

TRBJ1-2 | many | TRBV20-1 | NA | CSRFNYGYTF | TGCAGCAGGTTTAACTATGGCTACACCTTC
TRBJ1-4 | many | TRBV7-9 | NA | CASTTGAGEKLFF | TGTGCCAGCACGACGGGGGCCGGGGAAAAACTGTTTTTT
TRBJ2-3 | NA | TRBV11-1 | NA | CASSLSRNTQYF | TGTGCCAGCAGCTTGTCCCGAAATACGCAGTATTTT
TRBJ1-6 | many | TRBV5-1 | TRBD1 | CASSLGQGAYNSPLHF | TGCGCCAGCAGCCTCGGACAGGGGGCCTATAATTCACCCCTCCACTTT
TRBJ2-7 | many | TRBV10-3 | TRBD1 | CAISGGQENAYEQYF | TGTGCCATCAGTGGGGGACAGGAAAATGCCTACGAGCAGTACTTC
TRBJ2-7 | many | TRBV4-2 | TRBD2 | CASSQDWGRVNEQYF | TGTGCCAGCAGCCAAGATTGGGGGAGGGTGAACGAGCAGTACTTC
TRBJ2-7 | many | TRBV5-1 | NA | CASTPGSGRIYEQYF | TGCGCCAGCACTCCAGGCTCTGGTAGGATTTACGAGCAGTACTTC
TRBJ2-7 | many | TRBV9 | TRBD1 | CASSVGLGRGYEQYF | TGTGCCAGCAGCGTAGGATTAGGCAGGGGGTACGAGCAGTACTTC
TRBJ2-1 | many | TRBV4-2 | TRBD2 | CASSQVPSGSYNEQFF | TGTGCCAGCAGCCAAGTGCCCAGCGGGAGTTACAATGAGCAGTTCTTC
TRBJ1-6 | many | TRBV12-3/TRBV12-4 | NA | CASSWIRNSPLHF | TGTGCCAGCAGTTGGATTCGAAATTCACCCCTCCACTTT
TRBJ2-5 | NA | TRBV20-1 | NA | CSARVPGRTYDQETQYF | TGCAGTGCTAGAGTCCCCGGGCGGACGTATGACCAAGAGACCCAGTACTTC
TRBJ1-1 | few | TRBV10-3 | TRBD1 | CATNTGGGWTEAFF | TGTGCCACGAATACAGGGGGTGGGTGGACTGAAGCTTTCTTT
TRBJ1-1 | many | TRBV12-3/TRBV12-4 | NA | CASSFRPTEAFF | TGTGCCAGCAGTTTTAGACCCACTGAAGCTTTCTTT
TRBJ2-4 | many | TRBV20-1 | NA | CSARDPDIAKNIQYF | TGCAGTGCTAGAGATCCAGATATAGCCAAAAACATTCAGTACTTC